The clone carrying this T cell receptor (beta chain) has a single count. No antigen is known for it. Described time point: cycle 4 day 1 (C4D1), after 6 weeks of nivolumab. Every one of the patients relapsed after autologous stem cell transplantation (brentuximab vedotin exposure was variable). CDR3 length equals 19 residues. CDR1 is MDHEN, CDR2 SYDVKM, per germline. With 1 base clipped from V and 3 bases from J, the junction kept 15 bases outside the gene matches. Assay used: immunoSEQ multiplex PCR; TCRdb lists only in-frame clones, some missing. The table shows roughly 100,000 clones, with about 77% occurring only once. The data stem from a study of PD-1 blockade in classical Hodgkin lymphoma. Across the study: It was nivolumab at 3 mg/kg, given intravenously every 2 weeks, that patients received. Regarding the study as a whole: Underlying causes for the observed repertoire differences were not defined, possibly disease activity or prior therapy. CD4+ TCR diversity climbed significantly by C4D1, unlike CD8+ TCR diversity.

Sequences were derived from peripheral blood mononuclear cells (PBMCs), sampled before the fourth cycle of nivolumab. The clonotype was recovered from a human donor with classical Hodgkin lymphoma. The V gene is TRBV28, the J gene TRBJ1-2, with 9 positions matching TRBD1. CDR3 sequence (DNA): TGTGCCAGCAGTTTATCTGCAACCGGGACAGGGAGAGAAGACTATGGCTACACCTTC. This sequence encodes CASSLSATGTGREDYGYTF.